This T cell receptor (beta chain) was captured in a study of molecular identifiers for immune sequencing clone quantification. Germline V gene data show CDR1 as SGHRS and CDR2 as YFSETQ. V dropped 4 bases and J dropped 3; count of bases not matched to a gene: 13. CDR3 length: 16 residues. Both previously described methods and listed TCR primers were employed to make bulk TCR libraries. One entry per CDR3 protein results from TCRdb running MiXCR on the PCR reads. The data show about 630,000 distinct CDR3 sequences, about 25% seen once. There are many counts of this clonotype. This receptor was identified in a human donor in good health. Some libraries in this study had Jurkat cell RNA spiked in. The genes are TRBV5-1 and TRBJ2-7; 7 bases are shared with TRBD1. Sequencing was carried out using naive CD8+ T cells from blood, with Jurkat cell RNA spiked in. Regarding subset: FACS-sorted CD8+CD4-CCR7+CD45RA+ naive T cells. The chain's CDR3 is CASSGWSGDSSYEQYF. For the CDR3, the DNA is TGCGCCAGCAGCGGCTGGAGTGGGGACAGCAGCTACGAGCAGTACTTC.